The entry below describes one T cell receptor beta chain. Its antigen is not known. The data derive from a study of a mutant IDH1 vaccine in newly diagnosed glioma. Overall study context: Vaccination began 4-6 weeks post radiotherapy alone, or with temozolomide cycles. Treated patients had a mean age of 40.4 years and a sex split that was around 62% male and 37.5% female.

Germline assignment: CDR1 SGHAT and CDR2 FQNNGV. V trimming: 5 bases; J trimming: 4 bases; junction bases outside the gene matches: 10. The CDR3 loop spans 15 amino acids. Some clones are missing from TCRdb's copy, which holds only in-frame ones; the method was immunoSEQ multiplex PCR. The sample carries tens of thousands of clones, approximately 80% recorded once. The sample's time point: week 35, safety follow-up. All doses held 300 ug of mutant IDH1 20-mer peptide, with topical imiquimod. The study enrolled donors with new WHO grade 3 or 4 IDH1-mutant, ATRX-lost astrocytomas. The gene calls are TRBV11-2 and TRBJ1-2; 7 nucleotides align to TRBD1. Source: PBMCs, taken from a glioma patient whose treatment included an IDH1 peptide vaccine. The TCR was taken from a woman in her thirties or forties with glioma. The CDR3, as DNA: TGTGCCAGCAGCCCAGGAGGGTCAGGGGGCTATGGCTACACCTTC. Protein sequence: CASSPGGSGGYGYTF. The whole variable domain, filled in from reference TRBV11-2 and TRBJ1-2, reads EAGVAQSPRYKIIEKRQSVAFWCNPISGHATLYWYQQILGQGPKLLIQFQNNGVVDDSQLPKDRFSAERLKGVDSTLKIQPAKLEDSAVYLCASSPGGSGGYGYTFGSGTRLTVV.